The next 26 T cell receptor beta chains were all read from a single sample in a study of control samples from healthy donors and cancer patients (dated by TCRdb to 2019 to 2021). Library prep was done by the immunoSEQ multiplex PCR assay. In its TCRdb copy, this immuneACCESS table keeps in-frame sequences only and misses some clones. Where compared with another copy, unresolved V genes explain less than half of these, and the others have no known cause. Within this sample are 170,000 or so clones, with around 96% of them counted one time only. Around 9.3% of the sample rests with the top ten. Material: blood. The receptor source for this set is a woman aged 40 to 50 in good health.

The sample holds one count of this clone. The rearrangement uses TRBV19 and TRBJ1-3; D is unresolved. The CDR3 is 15 residues long. V lost 0 bases and J 0 bases, leaving 6 bases between the germline ends. Germline lookup yields CDR1 LNHDA and CDR2 SQIVND (reference sequence). The DNA for the CDR3 is TGTGCCAGTAGTATAGACAGGTCCTCTGGAAACACCATATATTTT. Translated, it gives CASSIDRSSGNTIYF.

This chain joins TRBV19 and TRBJ1-6, with D unresolved. The V end was cut by 0 bases, the J end by 8 bases, with 5 bases between. The CDR3 loop spans 13 amino acids. Per the germline V gene, CDR1 is LNHDA and CDR2 is SQIVND (reference sequence). The CDR3 DNA reads TGTGCCAGTAGTATAGATAGGGATTCACCCCTCCACTTT. Its protein product is CASSIDRDSPLHF.

The chain couples TRBV7-2 to TRBJ1-2; TRBD1 is a possible D gene (5 bases). Trimming removed 3 bases at V and 4 bases at J, with 15 bases between. The CDR3 runs to 15 residues. Germline lookup yields CDR1 SGHTA and CDR2 FQGNSA. The CDR3 DNA follows: TGTGCCAGCAGCTTCCCTCCGACAGTTCCCTATGGCTACACCTTC. Translating it yields CASSFPPTVPYGYTF.

This clone was recorded once. The chain has TRBV5-5 and TRBJ1-2; D unclear. The ends were cut back, 6 bases at V and 3 bases at J, with 15 bases in the middle. CDR1 and CDR2 (germline): SGHKS, YYEKEE (reference sequence). The CDR3 is 14 amino acids. This chain's CDR3 is CASNLNQKYYGYTF. The CDR3 nucleotides read TGTGCCAGCAATCTTAACCAGAAATACTATGGCTACACCTTC.

V and J are TRBV19 and TRBJ1-3; 7 bases match TRBD1. V lost 5 bases and J lost 4; bases outside the gene matches: 5. The CDR3 covers 14 residues. Germline CDR1 reads LNHDA; CDR2 reads SQIVND (reference sequence). The CDR3 reads CASSDRALGNTIYF. CDR3 coding DNA: TGTGCCAGTAGTGACAGGGCCCTCGGAAACACCATATATTTT.

This clone occurred once. The rearrangement links TRBV27 to TRBJ1-2; D remains ambiguous. Looked up from germline, CDR1 is MNHEY and CDR2 is SMNVEV (reference sequence). V lost 6 bases and J 6 bases, leaving 14 bases between the germline ends. This CDR3 contains 13 residues. In nucleotides, the CDR3 is TGTGCCAGCAGCATCCACGGAACTGATGGCTACACCTTC. Its translation: CASSIHGTDGYTF.

This clone was recorded a few times. This chain uses TRBV20-1 with TRBJ2-1; possibly TRBD1 or TRBD2 for D (5 bases each). Per the germline V gene, CDR1 is DFQATT and CDR2 is SNEGSKA (reference sequence). CDR3 size: 14 residues. With 3 bases removed from V and 6 bases from J, the gap between germline ends came to 15 bases. Written as DNA, the CDR3 is TGCAGTGCTAGTTCCGGCCGAGGGGTCAATGAGCAGTTCTTC. Translation gives CSASSGRGVNEQFF.

The chain carries TRBV5-1 and TRBJ1-1, with D tentatively TRBD1 (6 bases). V lost 6 bases and J 4 bases, leaving 16 bases between the germline ends. This CDR3 is 14 amino acids long. In germline, CDR1 is SGHRS, CDR2 YFSETQ. DNA for the CDR3: TGCGCCAGCAAGGCCCAGGGACAAGGCACTGAAGCTTTCTTT. Its translation is CASKAQGQGTEAFF.

The chain carries TRBV7-6 and TRBJ2-1; TRBD2 aligns across 13 bases. Germline assignment: CDR1 SGHVS and CDR2 FNYEAQ. V trimming: 5 bases; J trimming: 8 bases; junction bases outside the gene matches: 9. The CDR3 has 16 residues. DNA for the CDR3: TGTGCCAGCAGCATCGGACTAGCGGGAGTATCGGATGAGCAGTTCTTC. It is translated as CASSIGLAGVSDEQFF.

This rearrangement joins TRBV25-1 to TRBJ1-3; D unclear. The germline V gene has CDR1 MGHDK and CDR2 SYGVNS. Trimming removed 4 bases from V and 4 bases from J, with 14 bases in between. This CDR3 has 15 amino acids. The CDR3 region has the DNA TGTGCCAGCAGTGGTACGGGGATCATCGGAAACACCATATATTTT. Its protein product is CASSGTGIIGNTIYF.

CDR3 amino acids: CASSLSRTVGNQPQHF. The CDR3 nucleotides are TGTGCCAGCAGCTTATCGCGGACAGTGGGAAATCAGCCCCAGCATTTT. The chain employs TRBV7-8 and TRBJ1-5; perhaps TRBD1 as D (6 bases). The CDR3 loop spans 16 amino acids. Germline V gives CDR1 SGHVS, CDR2 FQNEAQ. Between the trimmed V and J ends, which lost 2 bases and 4 bases, there was a span of 15 bases.

The rearrangement uses TRBV19 and TRBJ2-7; 15 bases map to TRBD2. CDR1 and CDR2 from the germline V gene are LNHDA and SQIVND (reference sequence). CDR3 length equals 17 residues. J was trimmed by 1 base and V by 5 bases; bases with no gene match: 6. The CDR3 loop reads CASSSGLAGGISYEQYF. DNA for the CDR3: TGTGCCAGTAGTTCGGGACTAGCGGGAGGTATTTCCTACGAGCAGTACTTC.

The CDR3 DNA reads as TGTGCCAGCAGCTTGAAGTCTAGCGGGGGCCAAGAGACCCAGTACTTC. Its protein product is CASSLKSSGGQETQYF. This chain links TRBV5-4 with TRBJ2-5, with 10 positions matching TRBD2. V trimming: 1 base; J trimming: 1 base; junction bases outside the gene matches: 4. Germline loops: CDR1 SGHNT, CDR2 YYREEE (reference sequence). This CDR3 is 16 amino acids long.

This rearrangement joins TRBV15 to TRBJ2-5, with D possibly TRBD2 on 6 matching bases. The germline CDR1 and CDR2 sequences are LNHNV and YYDKDF (reference sequence). This CDR3 region has 13 residues. The germline V and J ends were trimmed by 5 bases and 7 bases, with 14 bases remaining between them. CDR3 region: CATSGDSRGTQYF. The CDR3 bases are TGTGCCACCAGCGGGGACTCGAGGGGGACCCAGTACTTC.

A single count supports this clone. This chain uses TRBV28 with TRBJ2-1; the D gene is possibly TRBD2 (7 bases). V gave up 7 bases and J gave up 0 bases, with 16 bases separating them. The CDR3 sequence is 16 residues long. Germline lookup yields CDR1 MDHEN and CDR2 SYDVKM. CDR3 bases: TGTGCCAGCACCTTACCGGGGGGACACTCCTACAATGAGCAGTTCTTC. Amino acid sequence: CASTLPGGHSYNEQFF.

The rearrangement links TRBV6-5 to TRBJ2-1, with TRBD2 identical over 9 bases. This CDR3 spans 15 amino acids. Trimming took 5 bases from V and 4 from J; bases not matched to a gene: 6. Germline lookup yields CDR1 MNHEY and CDR2 SVGAGI. Written as DNA, the CDR3 is TGTGCCAGCAGTAGCGGGGGGAATATATACAATGAGCAGTTCTTC. It codes for CASSSGGNIYNEQFF.

The chain uses TRBV2 and TRBJ1-2; D is unresolved. V was trimmed by 2 bases and J by 7 bases, leaving 11 bases between them. CDR1 is SNHLY and CDR2 is FYNNEI in the germline V gene. CDR3 length equals 13 residues. CDR3 region: CASSERGVGGYTF. As DNA, the CDR3 is TGTGCCAGCAGTGAACGGGGAGTGGGTGGCTACACCTTC.

With respect to this clone: At one of its ends the junction is not consistent with the germline gene, which may arise from a read error. This sequence joins TRBV3-1 (or the pseudogene TRBV3-2) and TRBJ1-1; no reliable D call. Per the germline V gene, CDR1 is LGHDT and CDR2 is YNNKEL (reference sequence). This CDR3 has 12 residues. CDR3 region: CASSQDQSLASF. CDR3 bases: TGTGCCAGCAGCCAAGATCAGAGCCTAGCTTCCTTT.

V gene TRBV18 combines with J gene TRBJ2-3; D is unclear. This CDR3 contains 16 residues. Germline-derived CDR1 and CDR2 are KGHSH and LQKENI. The V end lost 4 bases, the J end lost 1 base, and 15 bases lay between the germline ends. The CDR3: CASSRTLEGGTDTQYF. The DNA of the CDR3 is TGTGCCAGCTCACGTACCCTAGAAGGAGGCACAGATACGCAGTATTTT.

This clone was seen only once. The J gene is TRBJ2-6, the V gene TRBV21-1; TRBD1 is the table's D call and was not checked against the DNA. TRBV21-1 is reported as a pseudogene. The CDR3 contains 16 residues. The CDR3 spells CATRDRGRSGANVLTF. The CDR3 nucleotides read TGTGCCACCAGGGACAGGGGTCGATCTGGGGCCAACGTCCTGACTTTC.

The V gene is TRBV5-1, the J gene TRBJ2-5; no clear D gene. CDR1 and CDR2 from the germline V gene are SGHRS and YFSETQ. The V gene lost 6 bases and the J gene lost 5 bases, with 8 bases spanning the gap. The CDR3 loop spans 11 amino acids. The CDR3 coding sequence is TGCGCCAGCAAGATAGGGGAGACCCAGTACTTC. Translating it yields CASKIGETQYF.

As regards this clone: Relative to the germline gene, one junction end is altered; a read error may explain this. This chain joins TRBV5-6 and TRBJ1-3; unclear D gene. The CDR3 consists of 11 residues. Germline V gene sequence: CDR1 SGHDT, CDR2 YYEEEE. CDR3 sequence: CASTLGNTIYF. The CDR3 nucleotides are TGTGCCAGCACCTTGGGAAACACCATATATTTT.

This sequence joins TRBV7-8 and TRBJ2-5; the match to TRBD2 covers 13 bases. V lost 4 bases and J lost 5; bases outside the gene matches: 7. In germline, CDR1 is SGHVS, CDR2 FQNEAQ. The CDR3 contains 16 residues. In DNA form, the CDR3 reads TGTGCCAGCAGCTCCTGGACTAGCGGGAGTATGGAGACCCAGTACTTC. Its protein is CASSSWTSGSMETQYF.

This chain links TRBV4-2 with TRBJ1-4, with TRBD1 identical over 7 bases. The CDR3 covers 14 residues. In germline, CDR1 is LGHNA, CDR2 YNFKEQ. Trimming removed 4 bases from V and 7 bases from J; junction bases left unmatched: 6. This CDR3 reads CASSPGTAGEKLFF. CDR3 sequence (DNA): TGTGCCAGCAGCCCCGGGACAGCGGGTGAAAAACTGTTTTTT.

This chain joins TRBV7-8 and TRBJ1-1; 9 bases agree with TRBD1. Germline V gene lookup returns CDR1 SGHVS and CDR2 FQNEAQ. The CDR3 covers 14 residues. V lost 5 bases and J lost 3; bases outside the gene matches: 4. The CDR3 region is CASSRDRGDTEAFF. CDR3 in DNA: TGTGCCAGCAGCAGAGACAGGGGGGACACTGAAGCTTTCTTT. Full variable domain (outside the CDR3, taken from reference TRBV7-8 and TRBJ1-1): GAGVSQSPRYKVAKRGQDVALRCDPISGHVSLFWYQQALGQGPEFLTYFQNEAQLDKSGLPSDRFFAERPEGSVSTLKIQRTQQEDSAVYLCASSRDRGDTEAFFGQGTRLTVV.

The chain's CDR3 is CASSLRLAGGTDTQYF. CDR3 sequence (DNA): TGTGCCAGCAGCTTACGGCTAGCGGGGGGCACAGATACGCAGTATTTT. The chain has TRBV5-6 and TRBJ2-3; 10 bases line up with TRBD2. The germline gives CDR1 SGHDT, CDR2 YYEEEE. V was clipped by 2 bases and J by 1 base; unmatched bases: 4. The CDR3 length is 16 residues.